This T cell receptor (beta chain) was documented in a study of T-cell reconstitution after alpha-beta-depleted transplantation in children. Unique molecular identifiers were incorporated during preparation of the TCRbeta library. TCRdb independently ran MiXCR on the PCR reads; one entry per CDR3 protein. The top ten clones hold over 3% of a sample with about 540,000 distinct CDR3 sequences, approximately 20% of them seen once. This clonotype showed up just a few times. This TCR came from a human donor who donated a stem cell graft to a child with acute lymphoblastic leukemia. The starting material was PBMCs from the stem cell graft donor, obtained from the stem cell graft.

The CDR3 bases are TGTGCCAGCAGTTTCCTAGCGGGGGAGCAGTACTTC. The encoded protein is CASSFLAGEQYF. The rearrangement links TRBV27 to TRBJ2-7; 9 bases fit TRBD2. Germline CDR1 reads MNHEY; CDR2 reads SMNVEV (reference sequence). This CDR3 is built from 12 residues. Trimming cost V 3 bases and J 7 bases; bases outside gene matches: 1.